Below, 4 T cell receptor beta chains from the same sample are listed, as sequenced in a study of CD8 T cells in ankylosing spondylitis. TCRdb analysed the 5' RACE reads with MiXCR anew, one entry per CDR3 protein. The sample lists roughly 230,000 distinct CDR3 sequences; less than 9.5% were seen once. Sequencing was done on a sample of blood, either unsorted or a sorted T cell fraction (not recorded which). These receptors were collected from a female donor with ankylosing spondylitis or in good health (not recorded which).

This clonotype was observed at least ten times. The rearrangement joins TRBV27 to TRBJ1-2, with 8 bases identical to TRBD1. This CDR3 comprises 15 residues. Germline trimming cut 5 bases from V and 6 bases from J; bases unmatched to any gene: 11. Germline V gene data show CDR1 as MNHEY and CDR2 as SMNVEV (reference sequence). The CDR3 loop is CASSTRQGPFDGYTF. The CDR3 nucleotides read TGTGCCAGCAGTACTCGACAGGGGCCCTTCGATGGCTACACCTTC.

The chain couples TRBV5-1 to TRBJ2-7; 10 bases match TRBD1. The CDR3 spans 15 residues. V was clipped by 1 base and J by 4 bases; unmatched bases: 5. Germline CDR1 is SGHRS and CDR2 is YFSETQ. CDR3 residues: CASSLLAGQGYEQYF. In nucleotides, the CDR3 is TGCGCCAGCAGCTTGTTGGCGGGACAGGGGTACGAGCAGTACTTC. Full variable domain (rest looked up from reference TRBV5-1 and TRBJ2-7): KAGVTQTPRYLIKTRGQQVTLSCSPISGHRSVSWYQQTPGQGLQFLFEYFSETQRNKGNFPGRFSGRQFSNSRSEMNVSTLELGDSALYLCASSLLAGQGYEQYFGPGTRLTVT.

This clonotype was seen ten or more times. CDR3 sequence: CASSYLDRGEETQYF. The CDR3 coding sequence is TGTGCCAGCAGTTACCTGGACAGGGGGGAAGAGACCCAGTACTTC. V is TRBV6-2 or TRBV6-3 and J is TRBJ2-5; TRBD1 matches 10 bases. The CDR3 contains 15 residues. Trimming removed 2 bases from V and 3 bases from J; junction bases left unmatched: 3. Germline assignment: CDR1 MNHEY and CDR2 SVGEGT.

Only one count was recorded for this clonotype. This chain links TRBV20-1 with TRBJ2-3; TRBD2 matches at 9 bases. The CDR3 runs 14 residues. CDR1 DFQATT and CDR2 SNEGSKA come from the germline V gene (reference sequence). The V segment lost 3 bases and the J segment 4 bases; nucleotides outside the gene matches: 5. CDR3 nucleotides: TGCAGTGCTAGGGGAGCGGGAGGCGCAGATACGCAGTATTTT. This encodes CSARGAGGADTQYF.